The present T cell receptor (beta chain) was sequenced within a study of blood T cell repertoires in COVID-19. Some clones are missing from TCRdb's copy, which holds only in-frame ones; the method was immunoSEQ multiplex PCR. This repertoire shows 150,000 to 200,000 clones, about 86% found once; its top ten account for 0.99%. Germline lookup yields CDR1 MGHRA and CDR2 YSYEKL. This CDR3 spans 10 amino acids. The V gene lost 6 bases and the J gene lost 5 bases, with 3 bases spanning the gap. The chain joins TRBV4-1 to TRBJ2-3; D unresolved. This sequence originates from a man in his late teens or twenties with acute or convalescent COVID-19. Sequenced: peripheral blood. The CDR3 here is CASRRDTQYF. CDR3 nucleotide sequence: TGCGCCAGCAGGCGAGATACGCAGTATTTT.